This TCR beta chain came from a study of T cell responses to AZD1222 COVID-19 vaccine. This clone was observed once. Its antigen is as yet unknown. V lost 3 bases to trimming and J lost 6 bases; unmatched junction nucleotides: 3. There are 14 residues in the CDR3. CDR1 and CDR2 from the germline V gene are MNHEY and SVGAGI. Here immunoSEQ multiplex PCR was the method, and the copy in TCRdb shows in-frame clones only, minus some. The sample contains 120,000 or so clones, roughly 90% of which appear only once. General study results and limits: Repertoires were sampled only after the peak T cell response. Of the AZD1222 recipients, only 5 to 7 were seropositive at baseline.

The receptor comes from an adult in good health. Here the sequenced sample was peripheral blood, taken on day 0 of AZD1222 vaccination. This chain joins TRBV6-5 and TRBJ2-7; 12 nucleotides agree with TRBD2. CDR3 nucleotides: TGTGCCAGCAGTTATGCTAGCGGGAGGGGCGAGCAGTACTTC. Its protein product is CASSYASGRGEQYF.